Listed below are T cell receptor beta chains from one sample, sequenced in a study of blood T cell repertoires in COVID-19. This table comes from immunoSEQ multiplex PCR, and its TCRdb copy is limited to in-frame clones, with some not included. Of some 320,000 clones in the sample, around 88% are singletons; the top ten hold 6.9%. The sample comprised peripheral blood. The receptors were gathered from a woman in her twenties or thirties who had recovered from COVID-19. The CDR3 runs from the conserved cysteine through the conserved F or W. The D gene is left open where the match is weak. Clone size is not always given. Where it is, it says once, few, many or a class for expanded clones.

v_call	clone_size	d_call	j_call	cdr3_nt	cdr3_aa
TRBV2	many	TRBD2	TRBJ2-3	TGTGCCAGCAGTGAATTGGGACTAGCGGACGCAGATACGCAGTATTTT	CASSELGLADADTQYF
TRBV27	-	-	TRBJ1-4	TGTGCCAGCAGTTTATATGGGGAGAGAAGTGAAAAACTGTTTTTT	CASSLYGERSEKLFF
TRBV5-4	-	TRBD1	TRBJ1-1	TGTGCCAGCAGCCACACAGGGGTCACTGAAGCTTTCTTT	CASSHTGVTEAFF
TRBV12-3/TRBV12-4	-	-	TRBJ1-1	TGTGCCAGCAGTACCCCGAGTCTATTAGAAGCTTTCTTT	CASSTPSLLEAFF
TRBV3-1/TRBV3-2	-	TRBD1	TRBJ1-4	TGTGCCAGCAGCCTGGGACAGGGGGCAGGAGGTTTTGAAAAACTGTTTTTT	CASSLGQGAGGFEKLFF
TRBV12-3/TRBV12-4	-	TRBD1	TRBJ1-1	TGTGCCACAGGGACAGAGCAACTCCGGGGGGCTTTCTTT	CATGTEQLRGAFF
TRBV6-1	-	TRBD1	TRBJ2-7	TGTGCCAGCAGTGAAAGGGACAGGTCCTTCTACGAGCAGTACTTC	CASSERDRSFYEQYF
TRBV20-1	-	TRBD1	TRBJ2-7	TGCAGTGCTAGTTCGGACAGGGCCTACGAGCAGTACTTC	CSASSDRAYEQYF
TRBV6-6	-	-	TRBJ2-5	TGTGCCAGCAGTACCTCGGGGTCCCAAGAGACCCAGTACTTC	CASSTSGSQETQYF
TRBV5-6	-	-	TRBJ1-2	TGTGCCAGCAGATCACAGGGCTCCTATGGCTACACCTTC	CASRSQGSYGYTF
TRBV29-1	-	-	TRBJ1-4	TGCAGCGTTGAGACAGGCCTCGCAACTAATGAAAAACTGTTTTTT	CSVETGLATNEKLFF
TRBV2	-	TRBD1	TRBJ2-7	TGTGCCAGCAGACCGGGACAGGGGGCTTACGAGCAGTACTTC	CASRPGQGAYEQYF
TRBV9	-	-	TRBJ1-3	TGTGCCAGCAGCGCAACATACTCTGGAAACACCATATATTTT	CASSATYSGNTIYF
TRBV19	-	TRBD1	TRBJ1-2	TGTGCCAGCCATCCAGGGGGCCGGGGCTATGGCTACACCTTC	CASHPGGRGYGYTF
TRBV9	-	-	TRBJ1-1	TGTGCCAGCAGCCCTGAGGGCAGGGGGAACACTGAAGCTTTCTTT	CASSPEGRGNTEAFF
TRBV2	-	-	TRBJ2-7	TGTGCCAGCAGTGAAACCTCGAGATCCTACGAGCAGTACTTC	CASSETSRSYEQYF
TRBV29-1	-	-	TRBJ1-1	TGCAGCGTAACGACAGGAAATGAAGCTTTCTTT	CSVTTGNEAFF
TRBV5-4	once	TRBD2	TRBJ2-2	TGTGCCAGCAGCTTGGAGTTGCGGGGGGCCGGGGAGCTGTTTTTT	CASSLELRGAGELFF
TRBV6-5	-	-	TRBJ1-5	TGTGCCAGCAGTTACTCGAGTCCGAATCAGCCCCAGCATTTT	CASSYSSPNQPQHF
TRBV28	-	-	TRBJ2-1	TGTGCCAGCGGAGGGGCTGGGGATGAGCAGTTCTTC	CASGGAGDEQFF
TRBV5-8	-	TRBD1	TRBJ1-6	TGTGCCAGCGGGACAGTTTTAAATTCACCCCTCCACTTT	CASGTVLNSPLHF
TRBV3-1/TRBV3-2	-	-	TRBJ1-2	TGTGCCAGCAGCCAAGAAGACACGGACTATGGCTACACCTTC	CASSQEDTDYGYTF
TRBV2	-	-	TRBJ2-3	TGTGCCAGCAGTGAATGGCCAAACACAGATACGCAGTATTTT	CASSEWPNTDTQYF
TRBV19	-	-	TRBJ1-5	TGTGCCAGTACCTCAGGGATATTCCGACAGCCCCAGCATTTT	CASTSGIFRQPQHF
TRBV18	-	TRBD1	TRBJ1-4	TGTGCCAGCTCACGGACAGGGATGGCTAATGAAAAACTGTTTTTT	CASSRTGMANEKLFF
TRBV5-4	-	TRBD1	TRBJ1-5	TGTGCCATCTCGGACAGGGATAGCAATCAGCCCCAGCATTTT	CAISDRDSNQPQHF
TRBV10-3	-	-	TRBJ1-1	TGTGCCATCAGTGATCGACAATTGAACACTGAAGCTTTCTTT	CAISDRQLNTEAFF
TRBV6-6	-	-	TRBJ2-5	TGTGCCACCAAGGGGAAAACGAAGACCCAGTACTTC	CATKGKTKTQYF
TRBV5-6	-	-	TRBJ1-3	TGTGCCAGCAGCTTGGTGCCAGGGTCTGGTGGAAACACCATATATTTT	CASSLVPGSGGNTIYF
TRBV21-1	-	-	TRBJ1-5	TGTGCCAGCAGCAAATGGGAGCCCCGGACAGCGAAAGGGAGCAATCAGCCCCAGCATTTT	CASSKWEPRTAKGSNQPQHF
TRBV7-6	-	TRBD1	TRBJ2-7	TGTGCCAGCAGCTCATATCGGGACAGGCAGTTCTACGAGCAGTACTTC	CASSSYRDRQFYEQYF
TRBV19	-	TRBD1	TRBJ1-4	TGTGCCAGTAGTATAGTACAGGGGGCTTCGACTAATGAAAAACTGTTTTTT	CASSIVQGASTNEKLFF
TRBV5-1	-	TRBD1	TRBJ1-1	TGCGCCAGCAGCTCTGGACAGGGGCATACTGAAGCTTTCTTT	CASSSGQGHTEAFF
TRBV28	-	-	TRBJ1-2	TGTGCGCGTGGACGGAGGTCATATGGCTACACCTTC	CARGRRSYGYTF
TRBV10-3	-	TRBD1	TRBJ2-2	TGTGCCATCAGTAAGGACAGGGATACCGGGGAGCTGTTTTTT	CAISKDRDTGELFF
TRBV28	-	TRBD1	TRBJ1-4	TGTGCCAGCGGACAGGGGCCTTATGAAAAACTGTTTTTT	CASGQGPYEKLFF
TRBV4-1	-	-	TRBJ2-7	TGCGCCAGCAGCCCGACACAGGGCTACGAGCAGTACTTC	CASSPTQGYEQYF
TRBV13	-	-	TRBJ1-3	TGTGCCAGCAGCTTATGGGACACGAGCTCTGGAAACACCATATATTTT	CASSLWDTSSGNTIYF
TRBV28	-	TRBD1	TRBJ1-4	TGTGCCAGCAGCTCCCCGGGACAGGGTTGGGAAAAACTGTTTTTT	CASSSPGQGWEKLFF
TRBV5-1	once	-	TRBJ1-1	TGCGCCAGCAGCCCGGTCTCCCTCATATCTGAAGCTTTCTTT	CASSPVSLISEAFF
TRBV19	-	-	TRBJ1-6	TGTGCCAGTAGTATGGGGAGCTCCTATAATTCACCCCTCCACTTT	CASSMGSSYNSPLHF
TRBV5-1	-	-	TRBJ1-1	TGCGCCAGCAGCTTGGGGTCGAGTGAAGCTTTCTTT	CASSLGSSEAFF
TRBV19	once	-	TRBJ2-1	TGTGCCAGTAGTACTAGGGGAAATGAGCAGTTCTTC	CASSTRGNEQFF
TRBV19	-	-	TRBJ1-1	TGTGCCAGTACTCCCTCTGCAGGGGCTACTGAAGCTTTCTTT	CASTPSAGATEAFF
TRBV4-3	-	TRBD1	TRBJ2-3	TGCGCCAGCAGCCCTGGGGACAGGGTGACAGATACGCAGTATTTT	CASSPGDRVTDTQYF
TRBV5-1	-	TRBD1	TRBJ1-3	TGCGCCAGCAGCTTGGCGACAGGGGTCTCTGGAAACACCATATATTTT	CASSLATGVSGNTIYF
TRBV27	-	TRBD2	TRBJ2-7	TGTGCCAGCATCCCTATAGCGGGGGGCGGCTACGAGCAGTACTTC	CASIPIAGGGYEQYF
TRBV7-9	once	-	TRBJ2-3	TGTGCCAGCAGCCCTTTAGCGTTCCTCGATACGCAGTATTTT	CASSPLAFLDTQYF
TRBV12-3/TRBV12-4	-	TRBD1	TRBJ1-2	TGTGCCAGCAGTATGAACAGGGGAGGTTACACCTTC	CASSMNRGGYTF
TRBV28	once	TRBD1	TRBJ2-2	TGTGCCAGCGAGGGGGACAGGGCGGTCACCGGGGAGCTGTTTTTT	CASEGDRAVTGELFF
TRBV28	few	-	TRBJ1-4	TGTGCCAGCAGTTTGGCGCAGCGTAATGAAAAACTGTTTTTT	CASSLAQRNEKLFF
TRBV9	-	-	TRBJ2-3	TGTGCCAGCAGAAACTCCGATAGCACAGATACGCAGTATTTT	CASRNSDSTDTQYF
TRBV29-1	-	-	TRBJ2-1	TGCAGCGTTGATTTGGTTAGGCAGGGAAGGGATGAGCAGTTCTTC	CSVDLVRQGRDEQFF
TRBV14	-	-	TRBJ1-6	TGTGCCAGCAGCCAAATATATGGCGGAACCGCGTATAATTCACCCCTCCACTTT	CASSQIYGGTAYNSPLHF